Below, one T cell receptor (beta chain) is given with its context. The data are from a study of blood T cell repertoires in COVID-19. Across the whole study: PBMCs, B-cell-depleted T cells, or T cells were the source of the cDNA or gDNA that made up the material.

The authors' processing: Estimated nucleated cell counts came from reference gene primer amplification. Sequencing was performed with immunoSEQ multiplex PCR; in TCRdb, only in-frame clones are kept and a portion is missing. From that table come the V and J calls and clone size; the DNA was used to work out D and trimming. Of some 670,000 clones listed, about nine tenths are singletons. The clonotype comes from a woman aged 18 to 35 with acute or convalescent COVID-19. The specimen sequenced was peripheral blood.

The CDR3 DNA is TGTGCCAGCAGTTACGGGTCCAGGGGGACTGAAGCTTTCTTT. Encoded protein: CASSYGSRGTEAFF. The chain recombines TRBV6-2 or TRBV6-3 with TRBJ1-1; TRBD1 aligns across 7 bases. Germline CDR1 MNHEY, CDR2 SVGEGT. This CDR3 has 14 amino acids. V lost 2 bases and J lost 5; bases outside the gene matches: 5.